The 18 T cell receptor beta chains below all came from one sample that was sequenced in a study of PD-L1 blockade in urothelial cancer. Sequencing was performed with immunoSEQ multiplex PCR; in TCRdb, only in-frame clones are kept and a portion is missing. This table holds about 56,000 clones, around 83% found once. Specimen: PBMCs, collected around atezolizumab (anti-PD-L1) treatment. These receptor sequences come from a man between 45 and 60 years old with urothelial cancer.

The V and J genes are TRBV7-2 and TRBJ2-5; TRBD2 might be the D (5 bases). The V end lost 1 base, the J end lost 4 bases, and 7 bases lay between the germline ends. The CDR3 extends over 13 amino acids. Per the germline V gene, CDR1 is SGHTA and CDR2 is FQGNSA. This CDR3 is CASSLGERETQYF. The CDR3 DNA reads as TGTGCCAGCAGCTTAGGGGAGAGAGAGACCCAGTACTTC.

CDR3 region: CASRNTAGVLDTQYF. For the CDR3, the DNA is TGTGCCAGCAGGAATACAGCGGGAGTTCTAGATACGCAGTATTTT. V is TRBV21-1 and J is TRBJ2-3; the table's D call, TRBD2, has no DNA check behind it. TRBV21-1 is annotated as a pseudogene. The CDR3 runs to 15 residues.

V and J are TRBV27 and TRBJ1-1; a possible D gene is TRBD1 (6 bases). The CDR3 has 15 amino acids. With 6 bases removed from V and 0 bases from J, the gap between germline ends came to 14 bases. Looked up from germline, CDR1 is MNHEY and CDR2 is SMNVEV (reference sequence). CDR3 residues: CASRPRTALNTEAFF. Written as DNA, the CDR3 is TGTGCCAGCAGACCTAGGACAGCTTTGAACACTGAAGCTTTCTTT.

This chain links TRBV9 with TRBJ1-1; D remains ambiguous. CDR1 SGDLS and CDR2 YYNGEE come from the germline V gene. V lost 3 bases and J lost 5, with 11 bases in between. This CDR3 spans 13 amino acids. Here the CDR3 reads CASSALPGTEAFF. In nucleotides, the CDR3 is TGTGCCAGCAGCGCCCTCCCGGGGACTGAAGCTTTCTTT.

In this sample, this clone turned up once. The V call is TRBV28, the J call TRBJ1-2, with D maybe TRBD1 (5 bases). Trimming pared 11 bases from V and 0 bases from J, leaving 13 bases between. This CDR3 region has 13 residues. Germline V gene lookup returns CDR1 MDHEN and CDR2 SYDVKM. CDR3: CASGGTPNYGYTF. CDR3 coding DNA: TGTGCCTCCGGGGGGACCCCTAACTATGGCTACACCTTC.

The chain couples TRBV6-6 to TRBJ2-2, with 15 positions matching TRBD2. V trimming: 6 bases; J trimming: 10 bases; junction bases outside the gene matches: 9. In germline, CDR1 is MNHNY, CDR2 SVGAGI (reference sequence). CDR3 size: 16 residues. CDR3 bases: TGTGCCAGCAGGGGGACTAGCGGGGGGCCATTGGAGGAGCTGTTTTTT. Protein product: CASRGTSGGPLEELFF.

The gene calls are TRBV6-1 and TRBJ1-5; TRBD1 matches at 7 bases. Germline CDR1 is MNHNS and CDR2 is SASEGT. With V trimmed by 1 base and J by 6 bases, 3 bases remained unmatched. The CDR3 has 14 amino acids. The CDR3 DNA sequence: TGTGCCAGCAGTGAAGGAGGGGGCGGTCAGCCCCAGCATTTT. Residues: CASSEGGGGQPQHF.

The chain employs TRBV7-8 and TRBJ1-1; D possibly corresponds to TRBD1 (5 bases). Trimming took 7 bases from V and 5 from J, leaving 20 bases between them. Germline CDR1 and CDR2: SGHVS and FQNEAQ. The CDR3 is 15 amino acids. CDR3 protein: CASTHAAGGRTEAFF. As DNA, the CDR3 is TGTGCCAGCACCCACGCCGCCGGGGGGAGGACTGAAGCTTTCTTT.

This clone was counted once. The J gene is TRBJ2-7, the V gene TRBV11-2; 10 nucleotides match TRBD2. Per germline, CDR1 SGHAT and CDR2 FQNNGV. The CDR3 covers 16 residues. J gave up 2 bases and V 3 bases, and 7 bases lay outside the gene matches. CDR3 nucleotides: TGTGCCAGCAGCTTCTCCGGGACTAGCGCCGCCTACGAGCAGTACTTC. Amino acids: CASSFSGTSAAYEQYF. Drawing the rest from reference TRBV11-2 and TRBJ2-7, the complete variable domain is EAGVAQSPRYKIIEKRQSVAFWCNPISGHATLYWYQQILGQGPKLLIQFQNNGVVDDSQLPKDRFSAERLKGVDSTLKIQPAKLEDSAVYLCASSFSGTSAAYEQYFGPGTRLTVT.

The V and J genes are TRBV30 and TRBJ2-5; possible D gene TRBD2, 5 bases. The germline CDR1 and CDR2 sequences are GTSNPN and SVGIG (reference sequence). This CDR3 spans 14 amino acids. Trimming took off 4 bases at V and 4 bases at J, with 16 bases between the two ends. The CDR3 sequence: CAWTRPGWAETQYF. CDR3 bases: TGTGCCTGGACGCGACCGGGGTGGGCAGAGACCCAGTACTTC.

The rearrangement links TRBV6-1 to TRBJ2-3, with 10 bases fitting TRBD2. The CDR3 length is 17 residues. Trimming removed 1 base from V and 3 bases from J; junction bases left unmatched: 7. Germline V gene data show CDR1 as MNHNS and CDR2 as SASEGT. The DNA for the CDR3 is TGTGCCAGCAGTGAAGGGATAGCGGGGGGAGTAACAGATACGCAGTATTTT. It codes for CASSEGIAGGVTDTQYF.

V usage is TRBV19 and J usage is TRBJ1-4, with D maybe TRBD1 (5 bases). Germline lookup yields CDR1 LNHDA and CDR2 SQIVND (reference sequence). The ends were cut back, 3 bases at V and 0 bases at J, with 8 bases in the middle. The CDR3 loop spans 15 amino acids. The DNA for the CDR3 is TGTGCCAGTAGTATGGTGACAGCAACTAATGAAAAACTGTTTTTT. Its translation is CASSMVTATNEKLFF.

The CDR3 region is CASSDGTSGNYEQYF. CDR3 DNA: TGTGCCAGCAGCGACGGGACTAGCGGGAATTACGAGCAGTACTTC. The chain is built from TRBV9 and TRBJ2-7, with TRBD2 matching over 13 bases. The CDR3 consists of 15 residues. Germline assignment: CDR1 SGDLS and CDR2 YYNGEE. V dropped 3 bases and J dropped 4; count of bases not matched to a gene: 4.

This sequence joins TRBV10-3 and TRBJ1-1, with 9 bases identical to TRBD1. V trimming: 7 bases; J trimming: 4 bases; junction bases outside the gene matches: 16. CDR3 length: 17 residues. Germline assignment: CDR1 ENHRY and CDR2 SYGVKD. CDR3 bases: TGTGCCATCACCACGGGACAGGGTAGAGGAGTGGGCACTGAAGCTTTCTTT. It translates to CAITTGQGRGVGTEAFF.

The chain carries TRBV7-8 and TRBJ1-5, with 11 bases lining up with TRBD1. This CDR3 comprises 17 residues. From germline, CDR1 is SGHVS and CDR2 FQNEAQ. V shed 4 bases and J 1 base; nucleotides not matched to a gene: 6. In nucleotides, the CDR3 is TGTGCCAGCAGCTCTCGGACAGGGGGCTGGAGCAATCAGCCCCAGCATTTT. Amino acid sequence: CASSSRTGGWSNQPQHF.

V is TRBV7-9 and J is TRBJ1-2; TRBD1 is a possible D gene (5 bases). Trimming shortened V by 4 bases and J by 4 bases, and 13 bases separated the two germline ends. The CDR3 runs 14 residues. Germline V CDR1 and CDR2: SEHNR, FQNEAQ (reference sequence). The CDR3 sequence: CASSSTTGLYGYTF. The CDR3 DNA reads TGTGCCAGCAGCTCTACAACGGGACTCTATGGCTACACCTTC. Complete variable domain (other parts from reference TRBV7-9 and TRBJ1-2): DTGVSQNPRHKITKRGQNVTFRCDPISEHNRLYWYRQTLGQGPEFLTYFQNEAQLEKSRLLSDRFSAERPKGSFSTLEIQRTEQGDSAMYLCASSSTTGLYGYTFGSGTRLTVV.

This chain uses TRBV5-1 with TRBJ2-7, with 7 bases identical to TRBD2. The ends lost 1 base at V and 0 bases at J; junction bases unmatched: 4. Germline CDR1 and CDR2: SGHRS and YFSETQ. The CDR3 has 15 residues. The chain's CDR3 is CASSLSGESSYEQYF. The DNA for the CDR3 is TGCGCCAGCAGCTTGAGCGGGGAGAGCTCCTACGAGCAGTACTTC.

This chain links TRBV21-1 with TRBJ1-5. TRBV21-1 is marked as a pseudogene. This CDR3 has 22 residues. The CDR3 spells CASSKDSRILRQLHRGNQPQHF. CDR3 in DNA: TGTGCCAGCAGCAAAGATAGTAGGATTCTGAGGCAACTCCACCGTGGCAATCAGCCCCAGCATTTT.